This T cell receptor beta chain was sequenced during a study of blood T cell repertoires in COVID-19. Study context: COVID-19 samples collected from the United States, Italy and Spain covered acute and convalescent phases. Sample material is recorded as cDNA or gDNA derived from T cells, B-cell-depleted T cells, or PBMCs.

The sample holds one count of this clone. With 5 bases clipped from V and 3 bases from J, the junction kept 7 bases outside the gene matches. Germline-derived CDR1 and CDR2 are MDHEN and SYDVKM. The CDR3 is made up of 14 amino acids. Per the original methods: Amplifying reference gene primers gave estimates of nucleated cell counts. Libraries were prepared by immunoSEQ multiplex PCR; TCRdb keeps only in-frame clonotypes and omits some of them. Clone size and V and J calls were adopted from that table, with D and trimming inferred from the DNA. The sample lists 200,000 to 300,000 clones, approximately 91% seen once, with 0.7% in the top ten.

The gene calls are TRBV28 and TRBJ2-7; TRBD1 agrees at 7 bases. This clonotype was obtained from a human donor in a cohort sampled during active COVID-19. The source material was peripheral blood. In nucleotides, the CDR3 is TGTGCCAGCAGTGACAGGGACAGCAACTACGAGCAGTACTTC. Translated: CASSDRDSNYEQYF.